Each of the 23 T cell receptor beta chains below was sequenced from the same sample in a study of T cells in tuberculosis (dated by TCRdb to between 2018 and 2020). Library preparation was by the immunoSEQ multiplex PCR assay. Sourced from immuneACCESS, this table was stored by TCRdb with only in-frame sequences that have V and J called. A share of the clones is absent; for the studies checked, an unresolved V gene accounts for under half, and the remainder has no known explanation. Recorded for this sample are over 25,000 clones; roughly 95% of them occurred a single time. The ten largest clones capture less than 2.5% of the sample. Sequencing was performed on PBMCs. Every receptor here comes from a donor between 5 and 29 years old with latent tuberculosis or without tuberculosis infection.

The V call is TRBV19, the J call TRBJ2-1, with 9 bases aligning to TRBD1. The V and J ends lost 6 bases and 10 bases, in that order; junction bases with no gene match: 16. CDR3 length equals 16 residues. In germline, CDR1 is LNHDA, CDR2 SQIVND (reference sequence). CDR3 bases: TGTGCCAGTAGCCTCTCCGGGACAGGGTCCTTGGGGGAGCAGTTCTTC. This translates into CASSLSGTGSLGEQFF.

The rearrangement uses TRBV27 and TRBJ2-3, with 8 bases aligning to TRBD2. Trimming at V came to 5 bases and at J to 1 base, leaving 5 bases not matched to a gene. CDR1 and CDR2 (germline): MNHEY, SMNVEV (reference sequence). The CDR3 is made up of 15 amino acids. The CDR3 coding sequence is TGTGCCAGCAGTACGCTAGCGGGCGGCACAGATACGCAGTATTTT. This gives the protein CASSTLAGGTDTQYF.

V gene TRBV7-2 combines with J gene TRBJ2-7; 8 bases match TRBD2. The V gene end was trimmed by 4 bases and the J gene end by 2 bases; junction bases not matched to a gene: 7. Germline V lookup: CDR1 SGHTA, CDR2 FQGNSA. CDR3 length: 15 residues. The CDR3 DNA reads TGTGCCAGCAGCTCCTTAGCGGGACCTACCTACGAGCAGTACTTC. It yields the protein CASSSLAGPTYEQYF.

The rearrangement joins TRBV5-6 to TRBJ2-3; the match to TRBD2 covers 7 bases. The CDR3 has 15 residues. J was trimmed by 9 bases and V by 3 bases; bases with no gene match: 13. Germline lookup yields CDR1 SGHDT and CDR2 YYEEEE. CDR3 sequence (DNA): TGTGCCAGCAGCTCGGTGGGAGGGTTGATGGGGACGCAGTATTTT. As protein: CASSSVGGLMGTQYF.

This clone was observed once. The V gene is TRBV5-4, the J gene TRBJ2-7; no clear D. The CDR3 is 11 residues long. V was shortened by 3 bases and J by 4 bases, with 5 bases between the two germline ends. Per germline, CDR1 SGHNT and CDR2 YYREEE (reference sequence). CDR3 sequence (DNA): TGTGCCAGCAGCTCCCAGTACGAGCAGTACTTC. This codes for CASSSQYEQYF.

The rearrangement links TRBV25-1 to TRBJ2-5, with a weak D call TRBD2 (5 bases). Trimming pared 4 bases from V and 1 base from J, leaving 10 bases between. This CDR3 comprises 14 residues. The V gene's germline CDR1 is MGHDK and CDR2 SYGVNS. The chain's CDR3 is CASSGLGSQETQYF. DNA for the CDR3: TGTGCCAGCAGTGGCCTTGGGAGCCAAGAGACCCAGTACTTC. Using reference TRBV25-1 and TRBJ2-5 for the parts outside the CDR3, the full variable domain is EADIYQTPRYLVIGTGKKITLECSQTMGHDKMYWYQQDPGMELHLIHYSYGVNSTEKGDLSSESTVSRIRTEHFPLTLESARPSHTSQYLCASSGLGSQETQYFGPGTRLLVL.

CDR3 in DNA: TGTGCCAGCAGTGCTTTGACAGGGCTGGGACAAGAGACCCAGTACTTC. Its protein is CASSALTGLGQETQYF. The chain couples TRBV2 to TRBJ2-5, with 7 bases lining up with TRBD1. CDR1 and CDR2 from the germline V gene are SNHLY and FYNNEI. The CDR3 spans 16 residues. The V gene end was trimmed by 4 bases and the J gene end by 2 bases; junction bases not matched to a gene: 10.

The chain uses TRBV10-3 and TRBJ1-2, with 9 bases that match TRBD1. This CDR3 is 14 amino acids long. The J segment lost 6 bases and the V segment lost 6 bases, leaving 8 bases of the junction unmatched. The germline V gene encodes CDR1 ENHRY and CDR2 SYGVKD. CDR3 bases: TGTGCCATCAGGGGGACAGGGATGCGCAATGGCTACACCTTC. Its translation is CAIRGTGMRNGYTF.

This clone was counted only a few times. The chain carries TRBV28 and TRBJ1-2, with 7 bases fitting TRBD1. J gave up 7 bases and V 6 bases, and 5 bases lay outside the gene matches. This CDR3 region has 12 residues. CDR1 and CDR2 from the germline V gene are MDHEN and SYDVKM. Here the CDR3 reads CASSSTGSGYTF. In nucleotides, the CDR3 is TGTGCCAGCAGCTCGACAGGGTCTGGCTACACCTTC.

The chain links TRBV4-3 to TRBJ2-7; TRBD2 agrees at 7 bases. Germline CDR1 and CDR2: LGHNA and YSLEER. The length of the CDR3 is 13 residues. J was trimmed by 6 bases and V by 0 bases; bases with no gene match: 2. The CDR3 loop reads CASSQDWGGEQYF. The CDR3 DNA sequence: TGCGCCAGCAGCCAAGATTGGGGGGGCGAGCAGTACTTC.

This chain joins TRBV19 and TRBJ2-3, with D hard to call. This CDR3 is built from 15 residues. Germline V CDR1 and CDR2: LNHDA, SQIVND (reference sequence). Trimming pared 0 bases from V and 2 bases from J, leaving 9 bases between. For the CDR3, the DNA is TGTGCCAGTAGTATAGATCCACTACCCACAGATACGCAGTATTTT. Protein: CASSIDPLPTDTQYF. The full variable domain, with the rest looked up from reference TRBV19 and TRBJ2-3, is DGGITQSPKYLFRKEGQNVTLSCEQNLNHDAMYWYRQDPGQGLRLIYYSQIVNDFQKGDIAEGYSVSREKKESFPLTVTSAQKNPTAFYLCASSIDPLPTDTQYFGPGTRLTVL.

The genes are TRBV7-9 and TRBJ1-4; no definite D call. V was clipped by 0 bases and J by 7 bases, with 6 bases between them. The CDR3 is 13 residues long. Germline CDR1 is SEHNR and CDR2 is FQNEAQ (reference sequence). The CDR3 bases are TGTGCCAGCAGCTTAGCGGGGAGTGAAAAACTGTTTTTT. This codes for CASSLAGSEKLFF.

The chain carries TRBV29-1 and TRBJ1-2; the D is unclear. The ends were cut back, 3 bases at V and 10 bases at J, with 15 bases in the middle. Germline CDR1 is SQVTM and CDR2 is ANQGSEA. This CDR3 is 12 amino acids long. The CDR3 spells CSVDEGPKVYTF. CDR3 DNA: TGCAGCGTTGACGAGGGCCCCAAGGTCTACACCTTC.

J is TRBJ1-6 and V is TRBV6-5, with D tentatively TRBD1 (6 bases). Germline-derived CDR1 and CDR2 are MNHEY and SVGAGI. Trimming removed 6 bases from V and 6 bases from J, with 12 bases in between. This CDR3 spans 14 amino acids. CDR3 sequence (DNA): TGTGCCAGCAGGCGGGCAGGGGTTAATTCACCCCTCCACTTT. Its protein product is CASRRAGVNSPLHF.

The rearrangement joins TRBV27 to TRBJ2-1, with 9 bases lining up with TRBD2. The CDR3 is 16 residues long. Trimming removed 1 base from V and 7 bases from J; junction bases left unmatched: 8. The V gene's germline CDR1 is MNHEY and CDR2 SMNVEV (reference sequence). The CDR3 sequence is CASSLWKLAGLNEQFF. CDR3 sequence (DNA): TGTGCCAGCAGTTTATGGAAGCTAGCGGGGTTGAATGAGCAGTTCTTC.

V usage is TRBV2 and J usage is TRBJ1-3; 7 nucleotides agree with TRBD1. The CDR3 covers 15 residues. Germline CDR1 and CDR2: SNHLY and FYNNEI. The V gene end was trimmed by 5 bases and the J gene end by 3 bases; junction bases not matched to a gene: 7. The CDR3 sequence is CASSLTGRVGNTIYF. As DNA, the CDR3 is TGTGCCAGCAGTCTGACAGGGAGAGTTGGAAACACCATATATTTT.

J is TRBJ1-2 and V is TRBV29-1; no clear D gene. V was trimmed by 3 bases and J by 4 bases, leaving 9 bases between them. Germline CDR1 is SQVTM and CDR2 is ANQGSEA. This CDR3 has 12 residues. CDR3 loop: CSVEEVPYGYTF. The CDR3 DNA follows: TGCAGCGTTGAGGAGGTCCCCTATGGCTACACCTTC. The full variable domain, its missing parts supplied by reference TRBV29-1 and TRBJ1-2, is SAVISQKPSRDICQRGTSLTIQCQVDSQVTMMFWYRQQPGQSLTLIATANQGSEATYESGFVIDKFPISRPNLTFSTLTVSNMSPEDSSIYLCSVEEVPYGYTFGSGTRLTVV.

The chain is built from TRBV9 and TRBJ1-2, with D perhaps TRBD1 (6 bases). Germline assignment: CDR1 SGDLS and CDR2 YYNGEE. The CDR3 runs 14 residues. V was trimmed by 6 bases and J by 0 bases, leaving 12 bases between them. The CDR3 reads CASTKQGSNYGYTF. The CDR3 nucleotides are TGTGCCAGCACCAAACAGGGTTCTAACTATGGCTACACCTTC.

The chain uses TRBV19 and TRBJ1-2; 8 bases line up with TRBD1. The J segment lost 2 bases and the V segment lost 1 base, leaving 3 bases of the junction unmatched. Germline values: CDR1 LNHDA, CDR2 SQIVND (reference sequence). The CDR3 length is 15 residues. The DNA for the CDR3 is TGTGCCAGTAGTATAGCCGGACAGGGAAACTATGGCTACACCTTC. Its protein product is CASSIAGQGNYGYTF.

This chain links TRBV11-2 with TRBJ2-5; D might be TRBD2 (6 bases). Germline values: CDR1 SGHAT, CDR2 FQNNGV. This CDR3 has 14 residues. The V and J ends lost 7 bases and 3 bases respectively, with 15 bases between them. The CDR3, as DNA: TGTGCCAGCAAACCGACTAGTGGGAAAGAGACCCAGTACTTC. This translates into CASKPTSGKETQYF.

This clone was detected only once. The chain has TRBV30 and TRBJ2-7; 8 bases map to TRBD2. Germline V gene data show CDR1 as GTSNPN and CDR2 as SVGIG (reference sequence). The V and J ends lost 2 bases and 6 bases, in that order; junction bases with no gene match: 9. The CDR3 extends over 14 amino acids. CDR3 loop: CAWSRGLERSEQYF. The CDR3 coding sequence is TGTGCCTGGAGTCGGGGACTAGAGAGGAGCGAGCAGTACTTC.

This clone was seen just once. This chain joins TRBV11-2 and TRBJ2-1; TRBD2 aligns across 7 bases. CDR3 length equals 16 residues. Germline CDR1 and CDR2: SGHAT and FQNNGV. The V gene end was trimmed by 3 bases and the J gene end by 2 bases; junction bases not matched to a gene: 7. The CDR3 spells CASSLTRGTTYNEQFF. The CDR3 DNA reads as TGTGCCAGCAGCTTGACGCGGGGGACCACCTACAATGAGCAGTTCTTC. The whole variable domain, remainder taken from reference TRBV11-2 and TRBJ2-1, is EAGVAQSPRYKIIEKRQSVAFWCNPISGHATLYWYQQILGQGPKLLIQFQNNGVVDDSQLPKDRFSAERLKGVDSTLKIQPAKLEDSAVYLCASSLTRGTTYNEQFFGPGTRLTVL.

The chain employs TRBV28 and TRBJ1-1; D is perhaps TRBD1 (6 bases). CDR1 and CDR2 from the germline V gene are MDHEN and SYDVKM. V was shortened by 5 bases and J by 2 bases, with 15 bases between the two germline ends. CDR3 length: 15 residues. The CDR3 DNA is TGTGCCAGCAGTCGTCTCCGGGACATAAACACTGAAGCTTTCTTT. This encodes CASSRLRDINTEAFF. Using reference TRBV28 and TRBJ1-1 for the parts outside the CDR3, the full variable domain is DVKVTQSSRYLVKRTGEKVFLECVQDMDHENMFWYRQDPGLGLRLIYFSYDVKMKEKGDIPEGYSVSREKKERFSLILESASTNQTSMYLCASSRLRDINTEAFFGQGTRLTVV.